One and the same sample provided the 21 T cell receptor beta chains below, sequenced in a study of metastatic and nonmetastatic thyroid tumors. Until they underwent thyroid surgery, no patient had received any treatment. TCRdb reprocessed the PCR reads using MiXCR. The sample lists 31,000 or so clones, 25% to 35% seen once, with about 30% in the top ten. Sequencing used blood. The source is a female donor with papillary thyroid cancer or a benign thyroid nodule (not recorded which). Some clones in this sample may be carry-over from other donors' samples.

In this sample, this clone turned up many times. The genes are TRBV6-1 and TRBJ2-7; 10 bases fit TRBD1. Germline V gives CDR1 MNHNS, CDR2 SASEGT. The junction had 0 bases not matched to a gene; V was cut back by 1 base and J by 3 bases. The CDR3 sequence is 14 residues long. CDR3 protein: CASSEGTGGYEQYF. The CDR3 coding sequence is TGTGCCAGCAGTGAAGGGACAGGGGGCTACGAGCAGTACTTC.

A few counts support this clone. This chain uses TRBV6-2 or TRBV6-3 with TRBJ2-7; 7 bases map to TRBD1. This CDR3 comprises 15 residues. CDR1 is MNHEY and CDR2 is SVGEGT in the germline V gene. The ends lost 5 bases at V and 0 bases at J; junction bases unmatched: 7. Written as DNA, the CDR3 is TGTGCCAGCAGTCCCGGGACAGCATACTCCTACGAGCAGTACTTC. Protein: CASSPGTAYSYEQYF.

V is TRBV7-6 and J is TRBJ2-7, with D tentatively TRBD1 or TRBD2 (6 bases each). From germline, CDR1 is SGHVS and CDR2 FNYEAQ. The germline V and J ends were trimmed by 0 bases and 4 bases, with 10 bases remaining between them. The CDR3 consists of 14 residues. CDR3 in amino acids: CASSLAGGGYEQYF. The CDR3 DNA reads TGTGCCAGCAGCTTAGCCGGAGGGGGATACGAGCAGTACTTC.

The chain joins TRBV20-1 to TRBJ2-7, with TRBD2 matching 11 bases. Germline CDR1 DFQATT, CDR2 SNEGSKA (reference sequence). The ends lost 0 bases at V and 6 bases at J; junction bases unmatched: 4. CDR3 length equals 14 residues. CDR3 bases: TGCAGTGCTAGAGATAGCGGGAGGGGCTCCGAGCAGTACTTC. Amino acids: CSARDSGRGSEQYF.

This clone was counted a few times. V gene TRBV27 combines with J gene TRBJ1-2; perhaps TRBD1 as D (6 bases). The CDR3 is 15 amino acids. The V gene lost 10 bases and the J gene lost 2 bases, with 20 bases spanning the gap. Germline values: CDR1 MNHEY, CDR2 SMNVEV (reference sequence). The CDR3 coding sequence is TGTGCCACTGGAGGATGGGCAGGGGAAAACTATGGCTACACCTTC. Its translation is CATGGWAGENYGYTF.

This clone was detected ten times or more. The chain couples TRBV20-1 to TRBJ1-5, with D possibly TRBD1 on 5 matching bases. The ends were cut back, 6 bases at V and 0 bases at J, with 15 bases in the middle. Germline values: CDR1 DFQATT, CDR2 SNEGSKA (reference sequence). This CDR3 region has 15 residues. CDR3 in amino acids: CSASGTANSNQPQHF. The CDR3 DNA is TGCAGTGCCTCCGGGACCGCGAATAGCAATCAGCCCCAGCATTTT.

This rearrangement joins TRBV24-1 to TRBJ2-3; D is perhaps TRBD1 (5 bases). CDR3 length: 14 amino acids. Trimming took off 4 bases at V and 3 bases at J, with 10 bases between the two ends. Germline V gene data show CDR1 as KGHDR and CDR2 as SFDVKD. This CDR3 reads CATSDVKGTDTQYF. The CDR3 DNA reads TGTGCCACCAGTGACGTCAAGGGGACAGATACGCAGTATTTT.

This clone was picked up a small number of times. One end of the junction is discordant with germline, which a read error may explain. The V call is TRBV25-1, the J call TRBJ2-5; no reliable D call. Germline assignment: CDR1 MGHDK and CDR2 SYGVNS. The CDR3 extends over 15 amino acids. For the CDR3, the DNA is TGTTCCAGCAGTGCCTCGACTGACACTCGGCAGACCCAGTACTTC. Translated: CSSSASTDTRQTQYF.

V usage is TRBV4-1 and J usage is TRBJ1-5; 10 bases fit TRBD1. V dropped 6 bases and J dropped 6; count of bases not matched to a gene: 5. This CDR3 spans 14 amino acids. CDR1 is MGHRA, CDR2 YSYEKL, per germline. This CDR3 is CASRRQGAGQPQHF. The DNA for the CDR3 is TGCGCCAGCAGAAGACAGGGGGCAGGTCAGCCCCAGCATTTT.

J is TRBJ2-3 and V is TRBV7-3; 9 nucleotides align to TRBD2. CDR3 length: 15 amino acids. The ends lost 2 bases at V and 3 bases at J; junction bases unmatched: 3. Germline V lookup: CDR1 SGHTA, CDR2 FQGTGA. The CDR3 region is CASSLAGGKTDTQYF. CDR3 nucleotide sequence: TGTGCCAGCAGCTTAGCGGGAGGGAAGACAGATACGCAGTATTTT.

The chain joins TRBV7-3 to TRBJ2-3; D might be TRBD2 (5 bases). Germline loops: CDR1 SGHTA, CDR2 FQGTGA. V was shortened by 4 bases and J by 7 bases, with 12 bases between the two germline ends. There are 13 residues in the CDR3. The CDR3 bases are TGTGCCAGCAGCTCAGCGGAAAAAAATACGCAGTATTTT. As protein: CASSSAEKNTQYF.

The sample holds many counts of this clone. The sample contains more than one DNA sequence encoding this CDR3. This chain connects TRBV7-9 to TRBJ2-5; D not resolved. The CDR3 sequence is 11 residues long. CDR1 SEHNR and CDR2 FQNEAQ come from the germline V gene (reference sequence). The V end was cut by 1 base, the J end by 5 bases, with 2 bases between. In nucleotides, the CDR3 is TGTGCCAGCAGCTTAGACGAGACCCAGTACTTC. Translated: CASSLDETQYF.

By frequency in the sample, this clone is medium-sized. The chain has TRBV15 and TRBJ2-5, with TRBD1 identical over 10 bases. CDR1 LNHNV and CDR2 YYDKDF come from the germline V gene (reference sequence). The junction had 1 base not matched to a gene; V was cut back by 4 bases and J by 2 bases. The length of the CDR3 is 14 residues. The CDR3 coding sequence is TGTGCCACCAGCATGGACAGGGGGCAAGAGACCCAGTACTTC. Its protein product is CATSMDRGQETQYF. Filled out from reference TRBV15 and TRBJ2-5, the complete variable domain reads DAMVIQNPRYQVTQFGKPVTLSCSQTLNHNVMYWYQQKSSQAPKLLFHYYDKDFNNEADTPDNFQSRRPNTSFCFLDIRSPGLGDTAMYLCATSMDRGQETQYFGPGTRLLVL.

V and J are TRBV4-1 and TRBJ1-2, with D tentatively TRBD1 (6 bases). Deletions cut 1 base from V and 6 bases from J, with 15 bases between. Germline V gives CDR1 MGHRA, CDR2 YSYEKL. The CDR3 sequence is 15 residues long. The CDR3 here is CASSQAPRTAHGYTF. Here the CDR3 DNA reads TGCGCCAGCAGCCAAGCGCCGAGGACAGCTCATGGCTACACCTTC.

The V and J genes are TRBV28 and TRBJ2-7; D may correspond to TRBD1 or TRBD2 (5 bases each). Per germline, CDR1 MDHEN and CDR2 SYDVKM. The CDR3 is made up of 13 amino acids. The V gene lost 5 bases and the J gene lost 5 bases, with 13 bases spanning the gap. CDR3 region: CASSRGVGDEQYF. CDR3 bases: TGTGCCAGCAGTCGCGGAGTGGGGGACGAGCAGTACTTC.

The chain carries TRBV7-2 and TRBJ2-2; D remains ambiguous. Trimming took 0 bases from V and 1 from J, leaving 9 bases between them. The CDR3 is 16 amino acids. Looked up from germline, CDR1 is SGHTA and CDR2 is FQGNSA. CDR3 amino acids: CASSLAPSGNTGELFF. CDR3 bases: TGTGCCAGCAGCTTAGCGCCTTCGGGGAACACCGGGGAGCTGTTTTTT.

In its sample, this clone ranks as medium-sized. This chain joins TRBV6-5 and TRBJ1-2; 8 bases map to TRBD1. The CDR3 loop spans 15 amino acids. After removal of 2 bases from V and 6 bases from J, the junction contained 8 bases not matched to a gene. Germline values: CDR1 MNHEY, CDR2 SVGAGI. CDR3 sequence (DNA): TGTGCCAGCAGTTACAACCAGGGGGCGCGGGATGGCTACACCTTC. Its translation is CASSYNQGARDGYTF.

This clone was observed at least ten times. An end of the junction does not agree with germline; a read error may underlie this. The chain couples TRBV9 to TRBJ2-2; 8 nucleotides line up with TRBD1. CDR3 length: 15 residues. Germline values: CDR1 SGDLS, CDR2 YYNGEE. CDR3 nucleotide sequence: TGTGCCAGCAGCGCCAGGGGGCCTAACACCGGGGAGCCGTTTTTT. It encodes CASSARGPNTGEPFF.

In this sample, this clone is medium-sized. The chain carries TRBV10-2 and TRBJ2-7, with D maybe TRBD2 (5 bases). V gave up 3 bases and J gave up 2 bases, with 17 bases separating them. The CDR3 runs to 16 residues. The germline V gene encodes CDR1 WSHSY and CDR2 SAAADI. For the CDR3, the DNA is TGCGCCAGCAGTGAACCAAACCAAGGACTCCCCTACGAGCAGTACTTC. It codes for CASSEPNQGLPYEQYF.

This clone has a count of ten or more. This sequence joins TRBV14 and TRBJ1-3; D uncertain. The V gene's germline CDR1 is SGHDN and CDR2 FVKESK. The V and J ends lost 0 bases and 0 bases respectively, with 9 bases between them. The CDR3 length is 16 residues. The CDR3 loop is CASSQETFSSGNTIYF. DNA for the CDR3: TGTGCCAGCAGCCAAGAGACCTTTAGCTCTGGAAACACCATATATTTT.

This clone was observed a handful of times. The chain carries TRBV6-1 and TRBJ2-7; D ambiguous. Germline assignment: CDR1 MNHNS and CDR2 SASEGT. Deletions cut 2 bases from V and 4 bases from J, with 12 bases between. The CDR3 runs to 14 residues. The CDR3 loop is CASSELLIRYEQYF. The CDR3 DNA reads TGTGCCAGCAGTGAACTCCTCATACGATACGAGCAGTACTTC.